This TCR beta chain was sequenced in a study of cytomegalovirus exposure and HLA in healthy donors. Study results and limitations: Later, an analysis found that TCR clusters from the first cohort tended to co-occur in the roughly 120 validation repertoires.

Among the 110 or so subjects of the validation cohort, separate from the roughly 670-subject first cohort, were the donors. Note on this clone: Its antigen is not known.

The protocol was immunoSEQ multiplex PCR, while the TCRdb copy is restricted to in-frame clones and leaves out a portion. The table records tens of thousands of clones, around 94% of them present only once. Trimming cost V 4 bases and J 6 bases; bases outside gene matches: 7. Per the germline V gene, CDR1 is ENHRY and CDR2 is SYGVKD. The CDR3 runs to 15 residues. The receptor was derived from a woman aged 18-29 years in good health and CMV-seronegative. J is TRBJ2-2 and V is TRBV10-3; 8 nucleotides line up with TRBD1. Source material: PBMCs. CDR3 DNA sequence: TGTGCCATCAGTGGAATAACAGGGGGAGCCGGGGAGCTGTTTTTT. This gives the protein CAISGITGGAGELFF.